Below are 14 T cell receptor beta chains sequenced from a single sample in a study of cytomegalovirus exposure and HLA in healthy donors (dated 2017 in TCRdb). The library was built by means of the immunoSEQ multiplex PCR assay. For the multiplex PCR, a mixture combining 60 forward primers for TCR Vbeta segments and 13 reverse primers for TCR Jbeta segments was used. What TCRdb holds here is the immuneACCESS table cut down to in-frame rearrangements. Part of the clones is not present; checked against another copy, under half of the missing clones reflect an unresolved V gene, and the others are unexplained. This sample is represented by approximately 180,000 clones; about 80% of them were singletons. Roughly 1.1% of the sample belongs to the ten largest clones. Source material: PBMCs. These receptors were obtained from a middle-aged woman in good health and CMV-seronegative.

V and J are TRBV7-6 and TRBJ1-1; D is uncertain. The V gene's germline CDR1 is SGHVS and CDR2 FNYEAQ. The CDR3 spans 14 residues. Trimming removed 1 base at V and 1 base at J, with 7 bases between. The CDR3 region is CASSLVTGNTEAFF. DNA for the CDR3: TGTGCCAGCAGCTTAGTTACGGGGAACACTGAAGCTTTCTTT. The full variable domain, in which reference TRBV7-6 and TRBJ1-1 provide the parts outside the CDR3, is GAGVSQSPRYKVTKRGQDVALRCDPISGHVSLYWYRQALGQGPEFLTYFNYEAQQDKSGLPNDRFSAERPEGSISTLTIQRTEQRDSAMYRCASSLVTGNTEAFFGQGTRLTVV.

This rearrangement joins TRBV11-2 to TRBJ1-2; TRBD1 might be the D (5 bases). Germline CDR1 and CDR2: SGHAT and FQNNGV. The CDR3 has 14 amino acids. The germline V and J ends were trimmed by 5 bases and 8 bases, with 18 bases remaining between them. The chain's CDR3 is CASSAAGPLRGYTF. The CDR3 region has the DNA TGTGCCAGCAGCGCAGCGGGGCCGCTAAGGGGCTACACCTTC. Drawing the rest from reference TRBV11-2 and TRBJ1-2, the complete variable domain is EAGVAQSPRYKIIEKRQSVAFWCNPISGHATLYWYQQILGQGPKLLIQFQNNGVVDDSQLPKDRFSAERLKGVDSTLKIQPAKLEDSAVYLCASSAAGPLRGYTFGSGTRLTVV.

Written as DNA, the CDR3 is TGTGCCAGTAGTGTGAAGACAGCAGCTTCTGAAGCTTTCTTT. It encodes CASSVKTAASEAFF. This rearrangement joins TRBV19 to TRBJ1-1; TRBD1 might be the D (5 bases). The germline V and J ends were trimmed by 5 bases and 6 bases, with 16 bases remaining between them. The CDR3 has 14 amino acids. Germline values: CDR1 LNHDA, CDR2 SQIVND (reference sequence). The full variable domain, in which reference TRBV19 and TRBJ1-1 provide the parts outside the CDR3, is DGGITQSPKYLFRKEGQNVTLSCEQNLNHDAMYWYRQDPGQGLRLIYYSQIVNDFQKGDIAEGYSVSREKKESFPLTVTSAQKNPTAFYLCASSVKTAASEAFFGQGTRLTVV.

The rearrangement links TRBV7-2 to TRBJ1-5; 8 nucleotides align to TRBD1. The CDR3 is 17 amino acids. In germline, CDR1 is SGHTA, CDR2 FQGNSA. V shed 3 bases, J shed 0 bases, and the junction held 7 bases outside the gene matches. CDR3: CASSLGSTGGSNQPQHF. CDR3 sequence (DNA): TGTGCCAGCAGCTTGGGTTCAACAGGGGGTAGCAATCAGCCCCAGCATTTT.

This rearrangement joins TRBV30 to TRBJ1-1; D remains unclear. Germline CDR1 and CDR2: GTSNPN and SVGIG (reference sequence). The CDR3 length is 13 residues. V lost 0 bases and J lost 6, with 11 bases in between. In DNA, the CDR3 is TGTGCCTGGAGTGTAAGTAGCGGGGCTGAAGCTTTCTTT. Protein sequence: CAWSVSSGAEAFF.

This clone occurred once. This chain links TRBV5-4 with TRBJ1-1, with a weak D call TRBD1 (6 bases). V dropped 4 bases and J dropped 7 bases, with 14 bases sitting between them. The CDR3 totals 13 residues. Germline CDR1 SGHNT, CDR2 YYREEE (reference sequence). This chain's CDR3 is CASSPNPQGEAFF. CDR3 nucleotide sequence: TGTGCCAGCAGCCCGAACCCACAGGGTGAAGCTTTCTTT.

V usage is TRBV7-9 and J usage is TRBJ1-1, with D possibly being TRBD1 (6 bases). Germline V CDR1 and CDR2: SEHNR, FQNEAQ (reference sequence). The CDR3 extends over 13 amino acids. Deletions cut 6 bases from V and 4 bases from J, with 12 bases between. The CDR3 nucleotides are TGTGCCAGCAGTCCGACAGGTTTCACTGAAGCTTTCTTT. Protein: CASSPTGFTEAFF.

CDR3 coding DNA: TGCGCCAGCAGCCAGGAAATACGACAGGTTGGCACAGATACGCAGTATTTT. Translating gives CASSQEIRQVGTDTQYF. The chain is built from TRBV4-3 and TRBJ2-3; D possibly corresponds to TRBD1 (6 bases). The CDR3 extends over 17 amino acids. Germline CDR1 reads LGHNA; CDR2 reads YSLEER. The V end was cut by 3 bases, the J end by 1 base, with 17 bases between.

This rearrangement joins TRBV28 to TRBJ2-4; TRBD2 might be the D (6 bases). CDR1 and CDR2 from the germline V gene are MDHEN and SYDVKM. This CDR3 spans 13 amino acids. Trimming left V 6 bases short and J 13 bases short, with 19 bases between. The CDR3 DNA reads TGTGCCAGCAGGCCGGGAGAGGGAGTTCGACAGTACTTC. This codes for CASRPGEGVRQYF.

The chain carries TRBV19 and TRBJ1-1; 8 bases line up with TRBD1. This CDR3 spans 14 amino acids. CDR1 and CDR2 from the germline V gene are LNHDA and SQIVND (reference sequence). Trimming took 5 bases from V and 3 from J; bases not matched to a gene: 5. CDR3 protein: CASSDRGLDTEAFF. The CDR3 coding sequence is TGTGCCAGTAGTGACAGGGGATTGGACACTGAAGCTTTCTTT.

Here the CDR3 reads CASSAPHSGEQFF. The CDR3 DNA reads TGTGCCAGCAGCGCGCCCCATAGCGGGGAGCAGTTCTTC. The genes are TRBV7-2 and TRBJ2-1; TRBD2 agrees at 7 bases. There are 13 residues in the CDR3. V lost 5 bases, J lost 10 bases, and 8 bases stayed unmatched. The germline gives CDR1 SGHTA, CDR2 FQGNSA.

This clone occurred once. The chain uses TRBV7-2 and TRBJ1-5; no definite D call. Germline lookup yields CDR1 SGHTA and CDR2 FQGNSA. The CDR3 consists of 14 residues. V shed 4 bases and J shed 4 bases, with 11 bases lying between them. The CDR3 DNA reads TGTGCCAGCAGCTCCCGGGATAATAATCAGCCCCAGCATTTT. This translates into CASSSRDNNQPQHF. Supplemented by reference TRBV7-2 and TRBJ1-5, the full variable domain reads GAGVSQSPSNKVTEKGKDVELRCDPISGHTALYWYRQSLGQGLEFLIYFQGNSAPDKSGLPSDRFSAERTGGSVSTLTIQRTQQEDSAVYLCASSSRDNNQPQHFGDGTRLSIL.

The chain combines TRBV19 with TRBJ1-1; 8 nucleotides agree with TRBD1. The CDR3 runs 15 residues. Germline V gene lookup returns CDR1 LNHDA and CDR2 SQIVND (reference sequence). V lost 5 bases, J lost 5 bases, and 10 bases stayed unmatched. The CDR3 sequence: CASSPRQGARTEAFF. The CDR3 DNA sequence: TGTGCCAGTAGTCCCAGGCAGGGGGCGCGAACTGAAGCTTTCTTT.

The V gene is TRBV7-2, the J gene TRBJ1-1; 9 positions match TRBD1. The germline V gene encodes CDR1 SGHTA and CDR2 FQGNSA. The CDR3 consists of 15 residues. Unmatched junction bases numbered 8, after V lost 7 bases and J lost 2 bases. The CDR3 DNA reads as TGTGCCAGCACTTCGGACAGGGGTTATAACACTGAAGCTTTCTTT. As protein: CASTSDRGYNTEAFF. Drawing the rest from reference TRBV7-2 and TRBJ1-1, the complete variable domain is GAGVSQSPSNKVTEKGKDVELRCDPISGHTALYWYRQSLGQGLEFLIYFQGNSAPDKSGLPSDRFSAERTGGSVSTLTIQRTQQEDSAVYLCASTSDRGYNTEAFFGQGTRLTVV.